This TCR beta chain was documented in a study of blood T cells in healthy people across ages. PCR was performed a second time for 7 to 11 cycles using a sample-barcoded 5' primer and a J-beta primer mix. TCRdb analysed the 5' RACE reads with MiXCR anew, one entry per CDR3 protein. The data show 910,000 or so distinct CDR3 sequences, roughly 50% seen once. This sequence was found in a woman in her sixties or seventies in good health. What was sequenced was blood.

The CDR3 DNA reads as TGTGCCAGCAGACTATCTTCCGGGACAGGTAAAAGCGAGCAGTACTTC. This translates into CASRLSSGTGKSEQYF. V and J are TRBV6-5 and TRBJ2-5; 8 bases agree with TRBD1. The DNA end favors TRBJ2-7, so the J call may be wrong. CDR1 is MNHEY, CDR2 SVGAGI, per germline. The CDR3 totals 16 residues.